The clone carrying this T cell receptor (beta chain) was seen a few times. The data stem from a study of blood T cell repertoires in COVID-19. Overall study: Whether acute or convalescent, the COVID-19 samples came from the United States, Italy and Spain.

V gave up 4 bases and J gave up 3 bases, with 13 bases separating them. The germline V gene has CDR1 LNHDA and CDR2 SQIVND (reference sequence). This CDR3 has 14 amino acids. Per the authors' pipeline: Amplification with reference gene primers provided the estimates of nucleated cell counts. Sequencing used immunoSEQ multiplex PCR; TCRdb keeps in-frame clones, though not all of them. V and J calls plus clone size are reproduced from that table; the DNA served to infer D and trimming. The sample lists some 54,000 clones, about 85% seen once, with 6.9% in the top ten. The sequence derives from a man aged 65-85 years with active COVID-19. This chain connects TRBV19 to TRBJ2-7; perhaps TRBD1 as D (5 bases). Sequenced material: peripheral blood. CDR3 DNA sequence: TGTGCCAGTAGTACCTCCATGACAGACTACGAGCAGTACTTC. Translation gives CASSTSMTDYEQYF. The variable domain in full, with the rest retrieved from reference TRBV19 and TRBJ2-7, is DGGITQSPKYLFRKEGQNVTLSCEQNLNHDAMYWYRQDPGQGLRLIYYSQIVNDFQKGDIAEGYSVSREKKESFPLTVTSAQKNPTAFYLCASSTSMTDYEQYFGPGTRLTVT.